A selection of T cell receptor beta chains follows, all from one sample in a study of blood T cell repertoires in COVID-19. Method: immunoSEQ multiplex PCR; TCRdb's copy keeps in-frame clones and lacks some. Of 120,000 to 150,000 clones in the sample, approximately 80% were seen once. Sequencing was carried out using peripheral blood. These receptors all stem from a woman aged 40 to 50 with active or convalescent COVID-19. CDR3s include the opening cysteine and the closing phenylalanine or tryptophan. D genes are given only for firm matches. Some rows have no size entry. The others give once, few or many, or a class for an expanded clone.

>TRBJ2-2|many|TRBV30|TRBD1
TGTGCCTGGACTGGACAGGTGAACACCGGGGAGCTGTTTTTT
CAWTGQVNTGELFF
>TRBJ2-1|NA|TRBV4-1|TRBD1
TGCGCCAGCAGCCAAGGGGACAGGGGAGGGATGAATGAGCAGTTCTTC
CASSQGDRGGMNEQFF
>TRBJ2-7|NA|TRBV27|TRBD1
TGTGCCAGCAGTTTTCTCGGCGAAAGGGGGCCGACATCAGCCTACGAGCAGTACTTC
CASSFLGERGPTSAYEQYF
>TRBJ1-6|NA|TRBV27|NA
TGTGCCAGGAGTCAGTCCCCCGGAGAAATTGATTCACCCCTCCACTTT
CARSQSPGEIDSPLHF
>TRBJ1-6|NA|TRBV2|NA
TGTGCCAGTAGCCCGGGGGAACTTAATTCACCCCTCCACTTT
CASSPGELNSPLHF
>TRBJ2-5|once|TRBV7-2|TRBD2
TGTGCCAGCAGCTTGGGACTAGCGGGAGGGCCGAGGACGGAGACCCAGTACTTC
CASSLGLAGGPRTETQYF
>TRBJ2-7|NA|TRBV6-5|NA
TGTGCCAGCAGTTACCGAACTGAGCAGTACTTC
CASSYRTEQYF
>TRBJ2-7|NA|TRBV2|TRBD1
TGTGCCAGCTCCCGAAAACCCGCCGGGACAGGGGGCGAGCAGTACTTC
CASSRKPAGTGGEQYF
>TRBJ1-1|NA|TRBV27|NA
TGTGCCAGCAGTCCAGGGGTAGACACTGAAGCTTTCTTT
CASSPGVDTEAFF
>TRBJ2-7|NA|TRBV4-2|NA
TGTGCCAGCAGCCAAGGTACAGGGACCTACGAGCAGTACTTC
CASSQGTGTYEQYF
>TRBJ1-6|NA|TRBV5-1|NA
TGCGCCAGCAGCTCCGTCCCGGACAGCTATAATTCACCCCTCCACTTT
CASSSVPDSYNSPLHF
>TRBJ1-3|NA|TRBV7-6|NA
TGTGCCAGCAGCTTAGGGCAGGCTGCCTCTGGAAACACCATATATTTT
CASSLGQAASGNTIYF
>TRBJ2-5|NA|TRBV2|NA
TGTGCCAGCAGTGACGGTGGGGCAGGGCCCCAAGAGACCCAGTACTTC
CASSDGGAGPQETQYF
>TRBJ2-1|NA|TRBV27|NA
TGTGCCAGCAGTTTAATGACATACAATGAGCAGTTCTTC
CASSLMTYNEQFF
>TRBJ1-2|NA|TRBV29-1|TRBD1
TGCAGCGTCCGGGACAGGGGGAAGGGCTATGGCTACACCTTC
CSVRDRGKGYGYTF
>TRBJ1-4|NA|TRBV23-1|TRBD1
TGCGCCAGCAGTCAATTCGGGACAGGATCAACTAATGAAAAACTGTTTTTT
CASSQFGTGSTNEKLFF
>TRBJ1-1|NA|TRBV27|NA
TGTGCCAGCAGTTTATTCCCAGGGGTGACTGAAGCTTTCTTT
CASSLFPGVTEAFF
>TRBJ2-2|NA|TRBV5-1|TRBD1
TGCGCCAGCAGCCTCCGGGACAGACTGGTCGGGGAGCTGTTTTTT
CASSLRDRLVGELFF
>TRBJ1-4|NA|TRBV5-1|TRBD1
TGCGCCAGCAGCGCTTCCGGGACAGGTAGCGAAAAACTGTTTTTT
CASSASGTGSEKLFF
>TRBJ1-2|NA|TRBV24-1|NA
TGTGCCACCAGTGATACACATTATGGCTACACCTTC
CATSDTHYGYTF
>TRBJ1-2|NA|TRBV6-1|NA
TGTGCCAGCAGTGAGTGGGGGCTTGGCTATGGCTACACCTTC
CASSEWGLGYGYTF
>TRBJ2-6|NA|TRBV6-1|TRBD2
TGTGCCAGCAGTGAACTAGCGGGCTCTGGGGCCAACGTCCTGACTTTC
CASSELAGSGANVLTF
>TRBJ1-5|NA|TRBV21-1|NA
TGTGCCAGCAGCAATGGTATCCGGACAGGGGGACGACAGCCCCAGCATTTT
CASSNGIRTGGRQPQHF
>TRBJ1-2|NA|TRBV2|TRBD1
TGTGCCAGCATCGGAGGGACAGGACGAGTTGGCTACACCTTC
CASIGGTGRVGYTF
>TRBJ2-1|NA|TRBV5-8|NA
TGTGCCAGCAGCTTGGCAATCGCAGGGAATGAGCAGTTCTTC
CASSLAIAGNEQFF
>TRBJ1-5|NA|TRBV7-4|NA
TGTGCCAGCAGCTTCGGCAATCAGCCCCAGCATTTT
CASSFGNQPQHF
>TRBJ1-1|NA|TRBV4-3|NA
TGCGCCAGCAGCCAGGCTACAGGGAAAAACACTGAAGCTTTCTTT
CASSQATGKNTEAFF
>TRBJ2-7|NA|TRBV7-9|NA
TGTGCCAGCAGCTTATCGGGGAGTACCTACGAGCAGTACTTC
CASSLSGSTYEQYF
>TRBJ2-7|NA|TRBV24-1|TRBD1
TGTGCCACCAGTGACCCCGGACAGGGAGACGAGCAGTACTTC
CATSDPGQGDEQYF
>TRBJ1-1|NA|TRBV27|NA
TGTGCCAGCAGTTCCCCTCACAGTCTAAGTGAAGCTTTCTTT
CASSSPHSLSEAFF
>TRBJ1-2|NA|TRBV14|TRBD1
TGTGCCAGCAGCCCGGGACAGCTTAACTATGGCTACACCTTC
CASSPGQLNYGYTF
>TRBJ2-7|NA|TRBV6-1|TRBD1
TGTGCCAGCAGTGCGGGACAGGGGCTCTCGGCCTACGAGCAGTACTTC
CASSAGQGLSAYEQYF
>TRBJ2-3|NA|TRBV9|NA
TGTGCCAGCAGCCCTCAACTAGGTACTACAGATACGCAGTATTTT
CASSPQLGTTDTQYF
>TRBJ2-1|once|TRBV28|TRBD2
TGTGCCAGCAGTTTATACGGGGCTAGCGGACCCTACAATGAGCAGTTCTTC
CASSLYGASGPYNEQFF
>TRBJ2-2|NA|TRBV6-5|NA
TGTGCCAGCTTGGAGGGGAACACCGGGGAGCTGTTTTTT
CASLEGNTGELFF
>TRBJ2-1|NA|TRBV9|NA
TGTGCCAGCAGCGTTGCGGACAGAGATAATGAGCAGTTCTTC
CASSVADRDNEQFF
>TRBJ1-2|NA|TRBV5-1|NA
TGCGCCAGCAGCTTGGGGGCAGGGAATACTGCTAACTATGGCTACACCTTC
CASSLGAGNTANYGYTF
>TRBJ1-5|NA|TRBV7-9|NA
TGTGCCAGCAGCTTTGGAGGATATAGCAATCAGCCCCAGCATTTT
CASSFGGYSNQPQHF
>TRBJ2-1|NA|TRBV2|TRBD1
TGTGCCAGCAGTAGGGGGCTCGGGTACAATGAGCAGTTCTTC
CASSRGLGYNEQFF
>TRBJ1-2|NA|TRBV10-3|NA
TGTGCCGTTAGCGGGGGAAACTATGGCTACACCTTC
CAVSGGNYGYTF
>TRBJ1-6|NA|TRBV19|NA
TGTGCCAGTAGTATTCGTACGCAGAACAATTCACCCCTCCACTTT
CASSIRTQNNSPLHF
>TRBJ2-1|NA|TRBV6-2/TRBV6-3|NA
TGTGCCAGCAGTTACCTTCTGGGACTCCTGAGCTCCTACAATGAGCAGTTCTTC
CASSYLLGLLSSYNEQFF
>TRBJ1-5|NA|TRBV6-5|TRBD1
TGTGCCAGCGGCGGAGCACAGGGGGGCAATCAGCCCCAGCATTTT
CASGGAQGGNQPQHF
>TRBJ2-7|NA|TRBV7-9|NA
TGTGCCAGCAGCCCGGGACTCCCATACGAGCAGTACTTC
CASSPGLPYEQYF
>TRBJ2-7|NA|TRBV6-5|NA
TGTGCCAGCAGAAATCGAGGAACCACCTCCTACGAGCAGTACTTC
CASRNRGTTSYEQYF
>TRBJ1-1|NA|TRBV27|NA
TGTGCCAGCAGTTTCTCAGTGAACACTGAAGCTTTCTTT
CASSFSVNTEAFF
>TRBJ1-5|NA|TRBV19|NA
TGTGCCAGTACTGCCTCCCAATCGGGCAATCAGCCCCAGCATTTT
CASTASQSGNQPQHF
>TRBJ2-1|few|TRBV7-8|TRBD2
TGTGCCAGCAGCGCGAGGGACCGGGGGGTCAATGAGCAGTTCTTC
CASSARDRGVNEQFF
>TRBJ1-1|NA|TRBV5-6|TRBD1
TGTGCCAGCAGCTTGATGTACAGGGGATTTGACACTGAAGCTTTCTTT
CASSLMYRGFDTEAFF
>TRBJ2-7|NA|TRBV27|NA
TGTGCCAGCACCCCCCTAAAGGAGGGCCACCACGAGCAGTACTTC
CASTPLKEGHHEQYF
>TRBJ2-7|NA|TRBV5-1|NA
TGCGCCAGCAGCTTTCAGGGGAATTCTCTCTACGAGCAGTACTTC
CASSFQGNSLYEQYF
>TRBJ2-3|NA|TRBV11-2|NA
TGTGCCAGCAGCTTAAGGATATTGGTAGCCTCAGATACGCAGTATTTT
CASSLRILVASDTQYF
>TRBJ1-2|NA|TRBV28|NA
TGTGCCAGCAGTTTCCAGGGATTCGACTATGGCTACACCTTC
CASSFQGFDYGYTF
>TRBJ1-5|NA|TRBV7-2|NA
TGTGCCGGGGGGGTCAATAGCAATCAGCCCCAGCATTTT
CAGGVNSNQPQHF